The 25 T cell receptor beta chains presented below share a single source sample, sequenced in a study of T cells in Graves' hyperthyroidism and ophthalmopathy. RNA transcripts served as the template for amplifying TCR beta CDR3 regions. TCR CDR3 underwent first-round RT-PCR with the HTBI primer set. MiXCR, applied by TCRdb to the multiplex PCR reads, yields one record per CDR3 protein. The table lists fewer than 200,000 distinct CDR3 sequences, 9.4% of them singletons. Sequenced sample: blood. The receptors here all came from a woman younger than 30 with Graves' hyperthyroidism that later progressed to Graves' ophthalmopathy.

This clonotype was counted at least ten times. This sequence joins TRBV11-2 and TRBJ2-7; TRBD1 agrees at 7 bases. Trimming cost V 5 bases and J 2 bases; bases outside gene matches: 6. Germline V CDR1 and CDR2: SGHAT, FQNNGV. CDR3 size: 14 residues. Here the CDR3 reads CASSLNRGPYEQYF. The CDR3, as DNA: TGTGCCAGCAGCCTCAACAGGGGCCCCTACGAGCAGTACTTC.

This clonotype was seen at least ten times. The chain joins TRBV29-1 to TRBJ2-7, with D possibly being TRBD1 or TRBD2 (5 bases each). Germline lookup yields CDR1 SQVTM and CDR2 ANQGSEA. CDR3 length: 12 amino acids. Trimming stripped 4 bases from V and 3 bases from J, with 10 bases between. The CDR3 spells CSVGGPFYEQYF. The CDR3 DNA is TGCAGCGTTGGGGGACCTTTCTACGAGCAGTACTTC.

This clonotype was counted only a few times. The chain recombines TRBV20-1 with TRBJ2-3; 12 bases are a match to TRBD2. CDR1 is DFQATT and CDR2 is SNEGSKA in the germline V gene (reference sequence). The CDR3 is 19 amino acids. Trimming at V came to 0 bases and at J to 3 bases, leaving 13 bases not matched to a gene. This CDR3 is CSARDYVSSGRARTDTQYF. The DNA for the CDR3 is TGCAGTGCTAGAGATTACGTTTCTAGCGGGAGGGCCCGGACAGATACGCAGTATTTT.

For this clonotype: A much bigger clone sits one base away, suggesting this may be a read error. The rearrangement uses TRBV29-1 and TRBJ2-2; D gene unclear. Germline CDR1 reads SQVTM; CDR2 reads ANQGSEA. The CDR3 has 15 amino acids. CDR3 residues: CGVMFPHLGTGELFF. Here the CDR3 DNA reads TGCGGCGTGATGTTCCCACACCTGGGCACCGGGGAGCTGTTTTTT.

This clonotype was recorded a few times. The chain combines TRBV3-1 with TRBJ2-3, with TRBD2 matching over 7 bases. Germline trimming cut 4 bases from V and 1 base from J; bases unmatched to any gene: 8. Germline CDR1 reads LGHDT; CDR2 reads YNNKEL (reference sequence). The CDR3 is made up of 16 amino acids. The CDR3 loop reads CASSPRWAGGTDTQYF. The CDR3, as DNA: TGTGCCAGCAGCCCAAGGTGGGCGGGGGGCACAGATACGCAGTATTTT.

This clonotype was observed many times. The chain carries TRBV2 and TRBJ1-1, with D perhaps TRBD1 (6 bases). Trimming left V 11 bases short and J 1 base short, with 20 bases between. Germline V lookup: CDR1 SNHLY, CDR2 FYNNEI. The CDR3 totals 15 residues. DNA for the CDR3: TGTGCCTTCACAGGGTCCGAGAGGGCGAACACTGAAGCTTTCTTT. It yields the protein CAFTGSERANTEAFF.

This clonotype occurred many times. For the CDR3, the DNA is TGTGCCATCAGTGGGGGACAGGGAATAAACTATGGCTACACCTTC. This gives the protein CAISGGQGINYGYTF. The gene calls are TRBV10-3 and TRBJ1-2; 9 bases are a match to TRBD1. The V gene's germline CDR1 is ENHRY and CDR2 SYGVKD. J lost 2 bases, V lost 4 bases, and 5 bases had no gene match. The CDR3 extends over 15 amino acids.

This clonotype was detected many times. The genes are TRBV29-1 and TRBJ2-1; D not resolved. CDR3 length: 14 amino acids. CDR1 is SQVTM and CDR2 is ANQGSEA in the germline V gene. V was cut by 7 bases and J by 6 bases, with 19 bases left in between. The CDR3, as DNA: TGCAGCGCCCCGACCGCCGGGTTAGGCAATGAGCAGTTCTTC. This translates into CSAPTAGLGNEQFF.

The table lists this clonotype with many counts. The chain has TRBV5-6 and TRBJ1-1; D remains unclear. The V end was cut by 0 bases, the J end by 0 bases, with 6 bases between. The CDR3 runs to 14 residues. Germline CDR1 and CDR2: SGHDT and YYEEEE. The CDR3 loop reads CASSLVQLNTEAFF. In nucleotides, the CDR3 is TGTGCCAGCAGCTTGGTACAGTTGAACACTGAAGCTTTCTTT.

At least ten counts were recorded for this clonotype. V usage is TRBV12-3 or TRBV12-4 and J usage is TRBJ2-7; 8 positions agree with TRBD1. Trimming took 5 bases from V and 8 from J; bases not matched to a gene: 11. The CDR3 extends over 14 amino acids. CDR3 amino acids: CASSGGQAVSQQYF. CDR3 DNA: TGTGCCAGCAGTGGGGGACAGGCCGTTTCCCAGCAGTACTTC.

The chain couples TRBV5-4 to TRBJ1-3; D gene ambiguous. Trimming cost V 0 bases and J 1 base, with 8 bases left between them. From germline, CDR1 is SGHNT and CDR2 YYREEE (reference sequence). CDR3 length: 15 amino acids. The CDR3 DNA reads TGTGCCAGCAGCTTGGAGTTGGGATCTGGAAACACCATATATTTT. This sequence encodes CASSLELGSGNTIYF. The full variable domain, in which reference TRBV5-4 and TRBJ1-3 provide the parts outside the CDR3, is ETGVTQSPTHLIKTRGQQVTLRCSSQSGHNTVSWYQQALGQGPQFIFQYYREEENGRGNFPPRFSGLQFPNYSSELNVNALELDDSALYLCASSLELGSGNTIYFGEGSWLTVV.

At least ten counts were recorded for this clonotype. V is TRBV12-5 and J is TRBJ2-1; the match to TRBD1 covers 11 bases. Germline trimming cut 4 bases from V and 3 bases from J; bases unmatched to any gene: 2. Germline CDR1 and CDR2: LGHNT and FRNRAP. The CDR3 is 15 residues long. CDR3 sequence reads: CASGWGTGGYNEQFF. The CDR3 nucleotides read TGTGCTAGTGGTTGGGGGACAGGGGGCTACAATGAGCAGTTCTTC.

There are many counts of this clonotype. The chain carries TRBV12-3 or TRBV12-4 and TRBJ1-2; the D is unclear. The CDR3 sequence is 12 residues long. V was shortened by 5 bases and J by 8 bases, with 12 bases between the two germline ends. The chain's CDR3 is CASSLGLGGYTF. CDR3 bases: TGTGCCAGCAGTCTCGGGCTCGGGGGCTACACCTTC.

This clonotype occurred many times. The chain uses TRBV5-8 and TRBJ1-5; TRBD1 might be the D (6 bases). The CDR3 loop spans 15 amino acids. V was clipped by 5 bases and J by 0 bases, with 12 bases between them. Looked up from germline, CDR1 is SGHTS and CDR2 is YDEGEE. The CDR3 spells CASSPGQTSNQPQHF. The CDR3 DNA reads TGTGCCAGCAGTCCAGGACAGACTAGCAATCAGCCCCAGCATTTT.

This clonotype has a count of ten or more. The genes are TRBV7-2 and TRBJ2-3, with D perhaps assigned TRBD1 or TRBD2 (5 bases each). V lost 4 bases, J lost 2 bases, and 10 bases lay in between. This CDR3 region has 14 residues. CDR1 and CDR2 (germline): SGHTA, FQGNSA. In DNA form, the CDR3 reads TGTGCCAGCAGCTCATGGGGACCCACAGATACGCAGTATTTT. Protein sequence: CASSSWGPTDTQYF.

This clonotype was detected many times. The chain couples TRBV12-3 or TRBV12-4 to TRBJ2-2; 9 nucleotides line up with TRBD2. The V segment lost 7 bases and the J segment 5 bases; nucleotides outside the gene matches: 11. The CDR3 has 16 amino acids. The CDR3 sequence: CASTPRRGGRTGELFF. In DNA, the CDR3 is TGTGCCAGCACCCCCCGGCGGGGGGGCCGGACCGGGGAGCTGTTTTTT.

The sample holds many counts of this clonotype. The rearrangement uses TRBV29-1 and TRBJ1-2, with 7 bases identical to TRBD1. The CDR3 spans 11 residues. Losses at the gene ends were 7 bases for V and 3 bases for J; bases not matched to a gene: 2. CDR1 is SQVTM, CDR2 ANQGSEA, per germline. For the CDR3, the DNA is TGCAGCGGTCAGGGGGACTATGGCTACACCTTC. Translating gives CSGQGDYGYTF.

This clonotype was counted only a few times. The chain carries TRBV4-1 and TRBJ2-5; weak D call: TRBD2 (6 bases). CDR3 length: 13 residues. CDR1 and CDR2 (germline): MGHRA, YSYEKL. Between the trimmed V and J ends, which lost 4 bases and 4 bases, there was a span of 10 bases. CDR3 nucleotide sequence: TGCGCCAGCAGCCGAGTGGGGGGAGAGACCCAGTACTTC. The encoded protein is CASSRVGGETQYF.

This clonotype was seen ten or more times. The rearrangement joins TRBV11-3 to TRBJ2-3; unclear D gene. The CDR3 is 13 residues long. Trimming removed 2 bases at V and 8 bases at J, with 11 bases between. Per the germline V gene, CDR1 is SGHNT and CDR2 is YENEEA. The CDR3 loop is CASSLTRLGTQYF. Written as DNA, the CDR3 is TGTGCCAGCAGCTTAACCCGATTGGGTACGCAGTATTTT.

This clonotype showed up many times. V and J are TRBV2 and TRBJ2-7, with TRBD2 as a possible D gene (6 bases). Germline V gives CDR1 SNHLY, CDR2 FYNNEI. The CDR3 contains 23 residues. Trimming pared 7 bases from V and 3 bases from J, leaving 43 bases between. DNA for the CDR3: TGTGCCAGCAAGATAAGGGACTTAGGCAGGACACTTATTTCAGGGAGCGCCATCTACGAGCAGTACTTC. Amino acid sequence: CASKIRDLGRTLISGSAIYEQYF.

The rearrangement uses TRBV7-9 and TRBJ2-7; 10 bases line up with TRBD2. The trim removed 4 bases at V and 6 bases at J, leaving 21 bases unmatched. The CDR3 runs 19 residues. Germline loops: CDR1 SEHNR, CDR2 FQNEAQ (reference sequence). CDR3 protein: CASSYHRGRRAGGSGEQYF. Here the CDR3 DNA reads TGTGCCAGCAGCTACCACAGGGGAAGGCGAGCGGGAGGGTCTGGCGAGCAGTACTTC.

This clonotype was counted ten times or more. The rearrangement links TRBV7-3 to TRBJ2-5; TRBD2 aligns across 11 bases. Trimming cost V 0 bases and J 3 bases; bases outside gene matches: 0. The CDR3 is made up of 15 amino acids. Germline assignment: CDR1 SGHTA and CDR2 FQGTGA. CDR3 amino acids: CASSLTSGGEETQYF. The CDR3, as DNA: TGTGCCAGCAGCTTAACTAGCGGGGGGGAAGAGACCCAGTACTTC. Full variable domain (missing parts from reference TRBV7-3 and TRBJ2-5): GAGVSQTPSNKVTEKGKYVELRCDPISGHTALYWYRQSLGQGPEFLIYFQGTGAADDSGLPNDRFFAVRPEGSVSTLKIQRTERGDSAVYLCASSLTSGGEETQYFGPGTRLLVL.

This chain joins TRBV14 and TRBJ2-7; D might be TRBD1 (6 bases). The CDR3 spans 14 residues. The germline CDR1 and CDR2 sequences are SGHDN and FVKESK. Trimming left V 4 bases short and J 3 bases short, with 13 bases between. This CDR3 is CASSPWGQNYEQYF. In DNA form, the CDR3 reads TGTGCCAGCAGCCCTTGGGGACAAAACTACGAGCAGTACTTC.

This clonotype has a count of ten or more. CDR3 nucleotides: TGTGCCAGCAGTTACGAGGGCGGTTCACCCCTCCACTTT. Its protein is CASSYEGGSPLHF. The chain employs TRBV6-6 and TRBJ1-6, with no clear D. V was trimmed by 2 bases and J by 9 bases, leaving 8 bases between them. CDR1 is MNHNY and CDR2 is SVGAGI in the germline V gene (reference sequence). This CDR3 is built from 13 residues.

This clonotype was seen a few times. The chain is built from TRBV2 and TRBJ2-1, with a possible D match to TRBD1 (5 bases). CDR1 and CDR2 from the germline V gene are SNHLY and FYNNEI. The germline V and J ends were trimmed by 6 bases and 7 bases, with 19 bases remaining between them. This CDR3 has 15 residues. The DNA for the CDR3 is TGTGCCAGCAGCAGGGATCACCAGCTCGGGAATGAGCAGTTCTTC. Its translation is CASSRDHQLGNEQFF. Drawing the rest from reference TRBV2 and TRBJ2-1, the complete variable domain is EPEVTQTPSHQVTQMGQEVILRCVPISNHLYFYWYRQILGQKVEFLVSFYNNEISEKSEIFDDQFSVERPDGSNFTLKIRSTKLEDSAMYFCASSRDHQLGNEQFFGPGTRLTVL.